This T cell receptor beta chain derives from a study of vaccination and CD4 T cells after COVID-19 (dated by TCRdb to between 2021 and 2022). As for the study more broadly: SARS-CoV-2 positivity had been established in the convalescent patients by nasal swab PCR, and mild disease was recorded in several of these patients and severe disease in one. Post-vaccine blood samples were taken a median of about 77 days after the second vaccine dose, with a range of 14 to 241 days. Culture stimuli were overlapping spike peptide pools from SARS-CoV-2 and from the common cold coronaviruses HCoV-NL63, HCoV-OC43 and HCoV-229E. In under 13 COVID-19 convalescent patients and 4 infection-naive healthy vaccine recipients, researchers compared the spike-specific CD4+ TCR repertoire from before mRNA vaccination with the repertoire from after. In control cultures, a CEFX viral epitope pool was used as positive control, an HIV-1 Nef peptide pool was used as negative control, or no peptide was added. The convalescent cohort included six males and four females, with two Hispanic individuals, seven Caucasians, two Asians and one multiracial person. Two doses of either the Pfizer-BioNTech BNT162b2 vaccine (n=8) or the Moderna mRNA-1273 vaccine (n=2) were administered to participants. Post-COVID blood samples from convalescent patients were collected a median of around 110 days after diagnosis, with a range of 35 to 161 days. What the research found in general, with its limitations: An increase in the median number of SARS-CoV-2-reactive clonotypes from some 20 after infection to a few dozen after vaccination was observed, but the change was not found to be significant. Among the post-vaccine SARS-CoV-2-reactive clones in convalescent patients, a median roughly 85% showed up only after vaccination, which suggests vaccine-specific priming. Of the vaccine-specific clones found in convalescent patients, nearly all (304 of 307) were mono-reactive for SARS-CoV-2 spike instead of being cross-reactive with common cold coronaviruses. The study included relatively few convalescent patients and did not analyze early timepoints after natural infection.

The CDR3, cysteine through phenylalanine, is 13 amino acids long. Just CDR3 DNA is preserved here, 39 bases in frame from base 1. The germline V gene encodes CDR1 SNHLY and CDR2 FYNNEI. V loses 4 bases at its end and J loses 5 bases; junction bases beyond the gene matches: 2. The sample's treatment or condition label, decoded: approximately 9-day PBMC culture with coronavirus spike peptide pools or control peptides (ViraFEST assay). To expand antigen-specific T cells with peptide pools and then pick out the expanded clonotypes through TCR sequencing, the study relied on the ViraFEST assay. The positive SARS-CoV-2 PCR tests of the convalescent patients were dated from March to December 2020, before the Alpha, Beta and Delta variants emerged in the United States. PBMCs were cultured at 1.5 million to 2.5 million per well in IMDM supplemented with approximately 5% human AB serum and 8.5 to 10 IU/ml IL-2, with approximately 11 ug/ml peptide pools added. On days 3 and 7, half of the culture medium was replaced with fresh IL-2-containing medium. Once the cells had been in culture for roughly 11 days, the EasySep CD4+ T cell isolation kit was used to isolate CD4+ T cells by negative selection. PBMCs were separated from whole blood using Ficoll-Paque Plus gradient centrifugation and then either used fresh or cryopreserved at -140C. Culture conditions were generally each tested in triplicate wells.

Remarks on this clonotype: Its binding antigen is unknown. One base away there is no much larger clone; base qualities are not given.

Receptor libraries were prepared by PCR. DNA from cultured CD4+ T cells underwent TCR sequencing with the Oncomine TCR Beta short-read assay at the Johns Hopkins FTIC core. The QIAamp micro DNA kit was used to extract genomic DNA from the cultured CD4+ T cells. Oncomine TCR Beta libraries from cultured CD4+ T cells were pooled using unique dual indexes and sequenced on an Illumina iSeq 100. The paper's processing steps were these. Non-productive sequences were removed, and CDR3s not starting with C, not ending with F or W, or shorter than 7 amino acids were discarded. Antigen-specific clonotypes were identified using the MANAFEST web application through comparison of peptide-stimulated wells with reference and other culture wells. Positive clones required FDR below 0.05, an odds ratio above 5, and productive frequency above 0.1% in at least two of three replicate wells. A clonotype counted as cross-reactive if it showed significant expansion both in the SARS-CoV-2 spike wells and in at least one common cold coronavirus spike condition. CDR3 homology was assessed with Levenshtein distances (stringdist) and unrooted phylogenetic trees (ape) in R version 3.6.1. TCRdb handled the public reads itself, with Q25 trimming in fastp and clone calling in MiXCR, and kept productive beta chains. When rows share a CDR3 protein, they turn into one entry using the most common DNA and genes. In this record, the V and J calls reflect TCRdb's handling and not the investigators' own analysis. This sample has approximately 13,000 distinct CDR3 sequences in its table, and 45% to 60% of those were observed once. Roughly a sixth of the sample rests with the top ten.

The sequence joins TRBV2 to TRBJ1-5, with TRBD1 identical over 7 junction bases. This receptor was obtained from a human donor who had recovered from COVID-19. The sequencing sample was made of CD4+ T cells from blood, cultured in vitro. The sequenced DNA: TGTGCCAGCAGTGGACAGGGTTATCAGCCCCAGCATTTT. It codes for CASSGQGYQPQHF.